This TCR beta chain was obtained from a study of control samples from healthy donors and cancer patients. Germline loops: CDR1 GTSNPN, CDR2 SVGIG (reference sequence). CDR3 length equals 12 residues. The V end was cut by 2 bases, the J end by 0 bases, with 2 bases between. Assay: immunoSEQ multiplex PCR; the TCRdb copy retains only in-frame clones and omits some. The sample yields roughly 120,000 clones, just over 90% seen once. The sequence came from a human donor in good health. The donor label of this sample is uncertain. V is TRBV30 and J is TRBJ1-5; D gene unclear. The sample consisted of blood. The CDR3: CAWSSSNQPQHF. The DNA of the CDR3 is TGTGCCTGGAGTAGTAGCAATCAGCCCCAGCATTTT.